This TCR beta chain stems from a study of cytomegalovirus exposure and HLA in healthy donors. The PCR made use of 60 Vbeta and 13 Jbeta primers. Data came from immunoSEQ multiplex PCR; TCRdb stores just in-frame clones and leaves some out. Seen in this sample are tens of thousands of clones; the ten most common clones hold approximately 4%. Per germline, CDR1 KGHSH and CDR2 LQKENI. This CDR3 is 13 amino acids long. V dropped 2 bases and J dropped 9; count of bases not matched to a gene: 7. The rearrangement joins TRBV18 to TRBJ2-7, with 7 nucleotides matching TRBD1. The receptor comes from a woman aged 18-29 years in good health and CMV-seronegative. Sequenced: PBMCs. The chain's CDR3 is CASSPADRVMQYF. The CDR3 nucleotides are TGTGCCAGCTCACCAGCTGACAGGGTAATGCAGTACTTC.